This TCR beta chain was captured by sequencing in a study of cytomegalovirus exposure and HLA in healthy donors. Germline V lookup: CDR1 MNHEY, CDR2 SVGAGI. The CDR3 has 16 amino acids. V was shortened by 0 bases and J by 2 bases, with 10 bases between the two germline ends. Researchers ran the PCR with 60 Vbeta and 13 Jbeta primers. Produced via immunoSEQ multiplex PCR; TCRdb's table is partial and in-frame only. The sample records about 38,000 clones, more than 80% being singletons. The specimen was PBMCs. The TCR was taken from a woman in her forties in good health and CMV-seropositive. This chain joins TRBV6-5 and TRBJ2-2, with D possibly matching TRBD1 (6 bases). CDR3 region: CASSYSGGYNTGELFF. In DNA form, the CDR3 reads TGTGCCAGCAGTTACTCTGGGGGCTACAACACCGGGGAGCTGTTTTTT.